These T cell receptor beta chains were read from a single sample in a study of shared clonotypes between healthy human individuals. The protocol was immunoSEQ multiplex PCR, while the TCRdb copy is restricted to in-frame clones and leaves out a portion. The sample has 1 million to 1.2 million clones, about 72% seen once; the top ten hold over 0.8%. Sequenced: memory CD4+ T cells from PBMCs. Receptors originate from a man aged 18 to 29 in good health. Some clones in this sample may be carry-over from other donors' samples. The CDR3 runs from the conserved cysteine through the conserved F or W. A D gene is named only where the DNA matches it firmly. Rows give clone size only sometimes, using once, few, many, or a class for an expanded clone.

-,TRBJ1-2,TRBV18,-,TGTGCCAGCTCACCATATTTGGAAGGTGGTCTGGCTAACTATGGCTACACCTTC,CASSPYLEGGLANYGYTF
-,TRBJ1-1,TRBV7-2,-,TGTGCCAGCAGCTTAGGAGCGTATGAAGCTTTCTTT,CASSLGAYEAFF
-,TRBJ2-7,TRBV18,-,TGTGCCAGCTCACCCGGGACATACTCCTACGAGCAGTACTTC,CASSPGTYSYEQYF
TRBD1,TRBJ1-6,TRBV18,few,TGTGCCAGCTCACCGGGGACAGGCCGGTATAATTCACCCCTCCACTTT,CASSPGTGRYNSPLHF
-,TRBJ2-1,TRBV19,-,TGTGCCAGTAGTATTAGGAGCAATGAGCAGTTCTTC,CASSIRSNEQFF
TRBD2,TRBJ2-7,TRBV28,-,TGTGCCAGCAGTTCCCCGGGACTAGGTACACGGTACGAGCAGTACTTC,CASSSPGLGTRYEQYF
TRBD1,TRBJ2-2,TRBV6-4,few,TGTGCCAGCAAGGGACAGTCCACCGGGGAGCTGTTTTTT,CASKGQSTGELFF
-,TRBJ2-5,TRBV21-1,-,TGTGCCAGCAGCAATGGGGTAGCGGGAGCCCAGTACTTC,CASSNGVAGAQYF
TRBD2,TRBJ2-5,TRBV5-4,-,TGTGCCAGCAGCTTGGAGCGGGGACGCCAAGAGACCCAGTACTTC,CASSLERGRQETQYF
TRBD1,TRBJ1-1,TRBV6-1,-,TGTGCCAGCAGTGAACCTGGGACAGGGGTTATTAGAGGATTT,CASSEPGTGVIRGF
-,TRBJ2-3,TRBV9,-,TGTGCCAGCAGCGTAGTAGCGGCCGGCACAGATACGCAGTATTTT,CASSVVAAGTDTQYF
-,TRBJ1-5,TRBV4-1,few,TGCGCCAGCAGCCAAGACCCGGGAACGACGTATCAGCCCCAGCATTTT,CASSQDPGTTYQPQHF